These T cell receptor beta chains were read from a single sample in a study of T cell responses to AZD1222 COVID-19 vaccine. The table came from immunoSEQ multiplex PCR; TCRdb's copy has only in-frame clones and leaves some out. Of some 100,000 clones in the sample, approximately 91% are singletons; the top ten hold over 10%. The sample here was peripheral blood, taken on day 0 of MenACWY control vaccination. The receptor source for this set is an adult in good health. The CDR3 runs from the conserved cysteine through the conserved F or W. D genes are given only for firm matches. Clone size appears in some rows only: once, few, many, or a class for an expanded clone.

V gene: TRBV5-1; J gene: TRBJ2-1; D gene: TRBD1; clone size: .; CDR3 DNA: TGCGCCAGCAGCTCACCCCAGGGGGCGGGTAAGGTCAATGAGCAGTTCTTC; CDR3 protein: CASSSPQGAGKVNEQFF
V gene: TRBV6-2/TRBV6-3; J gene: TRBJ1-5; D gene: .; clone size: .; CDR3 DNA: TGTGCCAGCAGTTACTCGGGGGTCGGCAATCAGCCCCAGCATTTT; CDR3 protein: CASSYSGVGNQPQHF
V gene: TRBV19; J gene: TRBJ1-3; D gene: TRBD1; clone size: .; CDR3 DNA: TGTGCCAGTAGTCGGGACAGGGAGATCGGAAACACCATATATTTT; CDR3 protein: CASSRDREIGNTIYF
V gene: TRBV7-2; J gene: TRBJ1-5; D gene: TRBD1; clone size: .; CDR3 DNA: TGTGCCAGCAGCGTTGACAGGGGACTCAATCAGCCCCAGCATTTT; CDR3 protein: CASSVDRGLNQPQHF
V gene: TRBV6-5; J gene: TRBJ1-1; D gene: .; clone size: .; CDR3 DNA: TGTGCCAGCAGTTACTATGAGGGGAACACTGAAGCTTTCTTT; CDR3 protein: CASSYYEGNTEAFF
V gene: TRBV7-9; J gene: TRBJ1-5; D gene: .; clone size: .; CDR3 DNA: TGTGCCAGCAGCTTAGGGGATAGCAATCAGCCCCAGCATTTT; CDR3 protein: CASSLGDSNQPQHF
V gene: TRBV5-4; J gene: TRBJ2-2; D gene: .; clone size: .; CDR3 DNA: TGTGCCAGCAGCCAAGACAGAGTCTCCACCGGGGAGCTGTTTTTT; CDR3 protein: CASSQDRVSTGELFF
V gene: TRBV3-1/TRBV3-2; J gene: TRBJ1-3; D gene: .; clone size: few; CDR3 DNA: TGTGCCAGCAGCCAAGATGGAAACACCATATATTTT; CDR3 protein: CASSQDGNTIYF
V gene: TRBV7-2; J gene: TRBJ2-2; D gene: .; clone size: few; CDR3 DNA: TGTGCCAGCAGCTTAACAGCGAACACCGGGGAGCTGTTTTTT; CDR3 protein: CASSLTANTGELFF
V gene: TRBV27; J gene: TRBJ1-1; D gene: .; clone size: .; CDR3 DNA: TGTGCCAGCAGCTACAGGAGGAACACTGAAGCTTTCTTT; CDR3 protein: CASSYRRNTEAFF
V gene: TRBV30; J gene: TRBJ2-2; D gene: TRBD2; clone size: .; CDR3 DNA: TGTGCCTGGAGCCGGCAGCCCCCGGGGGGGGGCGGGGAGCTGTTTTTT; CDR3 protein: CAWSRQPPGGGGELFF
V gene: TRBV7-2; J gene: TRBJ2-1; D gene: .; clone size: .; CDR3 DNA: TGTGCCAGCAGCTTGGGCAGGCCTCTGAATGAGCAGTTCTTC; CDR3 protein: CASSLGRPLNEQFF
V gene: TRBV5-8; J gene: TRBJ2-7; D gene: TRBD1; clone size: .; CDR3 DNA: TGTGCCAGTCCTCGCAAGGGACAGAACTACGAGCAGTACTTC; CDR3 protein: CASPRKGQNYEQYF
V gene: TRBV6-5; J gene: TRBJ2-1; D gene: .; clone size: .; CDR3 DNA: TGTGCCAGCGGAACCTCCATTGGTTTCAGTGAGCAGTTCTTC; CDR3 protein: CASGTSIGFSEQFF
V gene: TRBV4-3; J gene: TRBJ2-1; D gene: TRBD1; clone size: .; CDR3 DNA: TGCGCCAGCAGCCACAACCCGGACAGGGCGGGGGAGCAGTTCTTC; CDR3 protein: CASSHNPDRAGEQFF
V gene: TRBV5-1; J gene: TRBJ1-5; D gene: .; clone size: .; CDR3 DNA: TGCGCCAGCAGCTTTGACGGTAGCAATCAGCCCCAGCATTTT; CDR3 protein: CASSFDGSNQPQHF
V gene: TRBV4-2; J gene: TRBJ2-7; D gene: .; clone size: .; CDR3 DNA: TGTGCCAGCAGCCAAAATCTACCAGGAAGGTTGCAGTACTTC; CDR3 protein: CASSQNLPGRLQYF
V gene: TRBV2; J gene: TRBJ1-6; D gene: .; clone size: .; CDR3 DNA: TGTGCCACCGAGCCAAGCTCCTATAATTCACCCCTCCACTTT; CDR3 protein: CATEPSSYNSPLHF
V gene: TRBV19; J gene: TRBJ1-2; D gene: TRBD1; clone size: .; CDR3 DNA: TGTGCCAGTAGTTCTCCAACAGGGGGCTCGTACGGTAACTATGGCTACACCTTC; CDR3 protein: CASSSPTGGSYGNYGYTF
V gene: TRBV2; J gene: TRBJ1-1; D gene: .; clone size: .; CDR3 DNA: TGTGCCAGCAGTATTGACAGGATGGGGACTGAAGCTTTCTTT; CDR3 protein: CASSIDRMGTEAFF
V gene: TRBV9; J gene: TRBJ1-2; D gene: .; clone size: .; CDR3 DNA: TGTGCCAGCAGCGTAGCCACCGGACCCTATGGCTACACCTTC; CDR3 protein: CASSVATGPYGYTF
V gene: TRBV5-5; J gene: TRBJ2-1; D gene: .; clone size: .; CDR3 DNA: TGTGCCAGCAGCCTTTCGATAGCGCGGTTCTTC; CDR3 protein: CASSLSIARFF
V gene: TRBV11-3; J gene: TRBJ1-1; D gene: .; clone size: .; CDR3 DNA: TGTGCCAGCAGCTTAGAAGGCTCACAGAACACTGAAGCTTTCTTT; CDR3 protein: CASSLEGSQNTEAFF
V gene: TRBV27; J gene: TRBJ1-4; D gene: TRBD1; clone size: .; CDR3 DNA: TGTGCCAGCAGTTCGGGCACAGGGGGGTACGAAAAACTGTTTTTT; CDR3 protein: CASSSGTGGYEKLFF
V gene: TRBV24-1; J gene: TRBJ1-1; D gene: .; clone size: .; CDR3 DNA: TGTGCCACCAGTGTTCAGGGGAAAGCTTTCTTT; CDR3 protein: CATSVQGKAFF
V gene: TRBV5-1; J gene: TRBJ1-4; D gene: .; clone size: .; CDR3 DNA: TGCGCCAGCAGAATTCAGGGCGGCGGGGAAAAACTGTTTTTT; CDR3 protein: CASRIQGGGEKLFF
V gene: TRBV29-1; J gene: TRBJ1-1; D gene: .; clone size: .; CDR3 DNA: TGCAGCGTGATACAGAGGAACACTGAAGCTTTCTTT; CDR3 protein: CSVIQRNTEAFF
V gene: TRBV30; J gene: TRBJ2-2; D gene: .; clone size: .; CDR3 DNA: TGTGCCTGGAGTGATAGGACAGTTAACACCGGGGAGCTGTTTTTT; CDR3 protein: CAWSDRTVNTGELFF
V gene: TRBV4-1; J gene: TRBJ1-1; D gene: .; clone size: .; CDR3 DNA: TGCGCCAGCAGCCAGAATAACCCCCCGGACACTGAAGCTTTCTTT; CDR3 protein: CASSQNNPPDTEAFF
V gene: TRBV5-4; J gene: TRBJ2-3; D gene: .; clone size: once; CDR3 DNA: TGTGCCAGCAGCGGCCGGGAGGCAGGGGGGAGCACAGATACGCAGTATTTT; CDR3 protein: CASSGREAGGSTDTQYF
V gene: TRBV12-2; J gene: TRBJ1-5; D gene: .; clone size: .; CDR3 DNA: TGTGCAAGTCGCCACGGACTGGCCTATAGCAATCAGCCCCAGCATTTT; CDR3 protein: CASRHGLAYSNQPQHF
V gene: TRBV4-1; J gene: TRBJ2-7; D gene: .; clone size: many; CDR3 DNA: TGCGCCAGCAGCCCCAGAGAGGCGGGACATTACGAGCAGTACTTC; CDR3 protein: CASSPREAGHYEQYF
V gene: TRBV5-1; J gene: TRBJ2-5; D gene: .; clone size: .; CDR3 DNA: TGCGCCAGCAGCTTGGTTCCTGGTCCTCTCCAAGAGACCCAGTACTTC; CDR3 protein: CASSLVPGPLQETQYF
V gene: TRBV10-3; J gene: TRBJ2-7; D gene: .; clone size: once; CDR3 DNA: TGTGCCATCAGTGAGTCTCTAGGGGGCGAGCAGTACTTC; CDR3 protein: CAISESLGGEQYF
V gene: TRBV3-1/TRBV3-2; J gene: TRBJ2-7; D gene: TRBD2; clone size: .; CDR3 DNA: TGTGCCAGCAGCCAAGCCCCCCCCGGGACTAGGCCTTACGAGCAGTACTTC; CDR3 protein: CASSQAPPGTRPYEQYF
V gene: TRBV5-1; J gene: TRBJ1-3; D gene: .; clone size: .; CDR3 DNA: TGCGCCAGCAGCTTGGTCCCACGCTCTGGAAACACCATATATTTT; CDR3 protein: CASSLVPRSGNTIYF
V gene: TRBV2; J gene: TRBJ2-3; D gene: TRBD2; clone size: .; CDR3 DNA: TGTGCCAGCAGTCGGACTAGCGGGAGGGCCGCAGATACGCAGTATTTT; CDR3 protein: CASSRTSGRAADTQYF
V gene: TRBV7-6; J gene: TRBJ1-5; D gene: TRBD1; clone size: .; CDR3 DNA: TGTGCCAGCAGCTTAGGGGACAGAACTCAAGGACAGCCCCAGCATTTT; CDR3 protein: CASSLGDRTQGQPQHF
V gene: TRBV6-5; J gene: TRBJ1-1; D gene: .; clone size: .; CDR3 DNA: TGTGCCACCAAAGGAGACACTGAAGCTTTCTTT; CDR3 protein: CATKGDTEAFF
V gene: TRBV18; J gene: TRBJ1-2; D gene: .; clone size: few; CDR3 DNA: TGTGCCAGCTCTCTAGATAACTATGGCTACACCTTC; CDR3 protein: CASSLDNYGYTF
V gene: TRBV5-1; J gene: TRBJ2-6; D gene: .; clone size: .; CDR3 DNA: TGCGCCAGCAGGACACAGGGTTCTGGGGCCAACGTCCTGACTTTC; CDR3 protein: CASRTQGSGANVLTF
V gene: TRBV7-7; J gene: TRBJ2-2; D gene: .; clone size: .; CDR3 DNA: TGTGCTAGCAGCCCCGGGACGACGTCAGGGGAGCTGTTTTTT; CDR3 protein: CASSPGTTSGELFF
V gene: TRBV4-1; J gene: TRBJ2-7; D gene: TRBD1; clone size: .; CDR3 DNA: TGCGCCAGCAGCCAAGGACAGGGAGCGTCCTACGAGCAGTACTTC; CDR3 protein: CASSQGQGASYEQYF
V gene: TRBV28; J gene: TRBJ1-1; D gene: .; clone size: few; CDR3 DNA: TGTGCCAGCAGTGCCCTGAGGGCTTCTGAGGGAAACACTGAAGCTTTCTTT; CDR3 protein: CASSALRASEGNTEAFF
V gene: TRBV3-1/TRBV3-2; J gene: TRBJ1-2; D gene: TRBD1; clone size: .; CDR3 DNA: TGTGCCAGCAGTACCCCCGGGACAGATAAAGGCGGCTACACCTTC; CDR3 protein: CASSTPGTDKGGYTF
V gene: TRBV5-1; J gene: TRBJ2-7; D gene: TRBD2; clone size: .; CDR3 DNA: TGCGCCAGCAGCGGACCGGGACTAGCGGGAGCGTCCTACGAGCAGTACTTC; CDR3 protein: CASSGPGLAGASYEQYF
V gene: TRBV28; J gene: TRBJ1-4; D gene: TRBD1; clone size: .; CDR3 DNA: TGTGCCAGCAGCGGGACAGGGGGGGATGAAAAACTGTTTTTT; CDR3 protein: CASSGTGGDEKLFF
V gene: TRBV7-9; J gene: TRBJ2-5; D gene: .; clone size: .; CDR3 DNA: TGTGCCAGCAGCCCTCCCGCCCCCCGTGGTACCCAGTACTTC; CDR3 protein: CASSPPAPRGTQYF
V gene: TRBV30; J gene: TRBJ2-3; D gene: TRBD2; clone size: .; CDR3 DNA: TGTGCCTGGAGTCTGGGGAGGGAGGCAGATACGCAGTATTTT; CDR3 protein: CAWSLGREADTQYF
V gene: TRBV9; J gene: TRBJ2-5; D gene: .; clone size: .; CDR3 DNA: TGTGCCAGCAGCGTAGGCTTCAGGAAAGAGACCCAGTACTTC; CDR3 protein: CASSVGFRKETQYF
V gene: TRBV6-1; J gene: TRBJ2-3; D gene: TRBD1; clone size: .; CDR3 DNA: TGTGCCAGCAGTGATCACAGGGGGCGCTTCGCAGATACGCAGTATTTT; CDR3 protein: CASSDHRGRFADTQYF
V gene: TRBV13; J gene: TRBJ1-2; D gene: .; clone size: .; CDR3 DNA: TGTGCCAGCAGCTTACAGGGGCCGAACTATGGCTACACCTTC; CDR3 protein: CASSLQGPNYGYTF
V gene: TRBV9; J gene: TRBJ1-6; D gene: .; clone size: .; CDR3 DNA: TGTGCCAGCAGCGCCAGACCCTCCTATAATTCACCCCTCCACTTT; CDR3 protein: CASSARPSYNSPLHF
V gene: TRBV28; J gene: TRBJ2-7; D gene: TRBD2; clone size: .; CDR3 DNA: TGTGCCAGCAGTTCTGGACTAGCGGGGCCCGAGGGGGAGCAGTACTTC; CDR3 protein: CASSSGLAGPEGEQYF
V gene: TRBV6-1; J gene: TRBJ2-1; D gene: .; clone size: .; CDR3 DNA: TGTGCCAGCAGTGAAATCCACCGCTACAATGAGCAGTTCTTC; CDR3 protein: CASSEIHRYNEQFF
V gene: TRBV28; J gene: TRBJ2-3; D gene: TRBD2; clone size: .; CDR3 DNA: TGTGCCAGCAGGGCGGGAGGGCCGAGAGATACGCAGTATTTT; CDR3 protein: CASRAGGPRDTQYF
V gene: TRBV19; J gene: TRBJ2-1; D gene: .; clone size: .; CDR3 DNA: TGTGCCAGTAGAACCTTGGGGGGTACCTACAATGAGCAGTTCTTC; CDR3 protein: CASRTLGGTYNEQFF